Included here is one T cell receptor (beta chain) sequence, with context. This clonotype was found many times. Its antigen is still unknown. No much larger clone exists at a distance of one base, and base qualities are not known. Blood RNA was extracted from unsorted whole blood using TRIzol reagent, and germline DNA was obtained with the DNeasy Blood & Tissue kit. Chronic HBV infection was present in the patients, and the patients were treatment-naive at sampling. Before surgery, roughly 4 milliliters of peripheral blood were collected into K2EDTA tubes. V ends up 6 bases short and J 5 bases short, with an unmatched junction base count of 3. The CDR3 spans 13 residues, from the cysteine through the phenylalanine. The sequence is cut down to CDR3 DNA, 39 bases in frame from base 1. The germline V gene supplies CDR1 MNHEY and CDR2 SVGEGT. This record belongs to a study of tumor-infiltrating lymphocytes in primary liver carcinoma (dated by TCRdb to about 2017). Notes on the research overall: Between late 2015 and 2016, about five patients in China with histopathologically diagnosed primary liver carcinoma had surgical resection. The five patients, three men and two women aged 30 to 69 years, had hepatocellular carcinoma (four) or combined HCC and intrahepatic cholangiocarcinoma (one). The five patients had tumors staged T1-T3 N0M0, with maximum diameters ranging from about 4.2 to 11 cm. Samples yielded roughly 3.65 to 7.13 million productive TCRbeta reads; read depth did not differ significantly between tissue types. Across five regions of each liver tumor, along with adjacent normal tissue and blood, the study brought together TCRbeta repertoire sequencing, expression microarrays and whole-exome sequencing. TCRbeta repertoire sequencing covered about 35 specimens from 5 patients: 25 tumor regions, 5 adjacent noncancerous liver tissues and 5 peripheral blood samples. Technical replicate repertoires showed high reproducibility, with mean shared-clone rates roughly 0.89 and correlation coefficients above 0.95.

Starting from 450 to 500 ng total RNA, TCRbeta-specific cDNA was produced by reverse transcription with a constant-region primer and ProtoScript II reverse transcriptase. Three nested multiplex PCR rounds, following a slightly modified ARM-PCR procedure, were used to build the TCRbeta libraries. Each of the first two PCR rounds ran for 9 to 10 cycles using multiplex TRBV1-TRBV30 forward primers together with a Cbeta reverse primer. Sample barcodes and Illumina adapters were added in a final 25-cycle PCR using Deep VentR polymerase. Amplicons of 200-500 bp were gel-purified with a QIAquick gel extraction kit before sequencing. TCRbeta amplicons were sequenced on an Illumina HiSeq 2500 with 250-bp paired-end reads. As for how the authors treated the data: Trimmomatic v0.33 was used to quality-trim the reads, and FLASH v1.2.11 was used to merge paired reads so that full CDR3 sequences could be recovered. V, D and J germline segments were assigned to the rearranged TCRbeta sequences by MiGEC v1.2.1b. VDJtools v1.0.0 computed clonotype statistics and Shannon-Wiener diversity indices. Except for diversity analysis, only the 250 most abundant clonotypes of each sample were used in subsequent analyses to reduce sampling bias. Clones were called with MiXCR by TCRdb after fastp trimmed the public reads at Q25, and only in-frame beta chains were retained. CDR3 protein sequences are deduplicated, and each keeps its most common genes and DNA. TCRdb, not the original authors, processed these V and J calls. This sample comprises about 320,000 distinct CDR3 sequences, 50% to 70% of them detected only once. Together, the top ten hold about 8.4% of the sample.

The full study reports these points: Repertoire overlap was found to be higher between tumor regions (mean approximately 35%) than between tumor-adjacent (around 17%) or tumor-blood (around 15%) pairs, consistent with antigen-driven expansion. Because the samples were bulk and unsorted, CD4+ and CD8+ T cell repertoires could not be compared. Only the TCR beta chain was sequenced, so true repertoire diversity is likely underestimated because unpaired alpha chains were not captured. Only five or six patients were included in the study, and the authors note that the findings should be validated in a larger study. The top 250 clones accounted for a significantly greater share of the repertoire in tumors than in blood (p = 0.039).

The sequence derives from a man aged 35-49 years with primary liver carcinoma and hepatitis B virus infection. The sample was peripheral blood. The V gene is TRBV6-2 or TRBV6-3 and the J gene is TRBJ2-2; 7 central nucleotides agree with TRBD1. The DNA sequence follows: TGTGCCAGCAGGCGACAGGGAACCGGGGAGCTGTTTTTT. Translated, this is CASRRQGTGELFF.